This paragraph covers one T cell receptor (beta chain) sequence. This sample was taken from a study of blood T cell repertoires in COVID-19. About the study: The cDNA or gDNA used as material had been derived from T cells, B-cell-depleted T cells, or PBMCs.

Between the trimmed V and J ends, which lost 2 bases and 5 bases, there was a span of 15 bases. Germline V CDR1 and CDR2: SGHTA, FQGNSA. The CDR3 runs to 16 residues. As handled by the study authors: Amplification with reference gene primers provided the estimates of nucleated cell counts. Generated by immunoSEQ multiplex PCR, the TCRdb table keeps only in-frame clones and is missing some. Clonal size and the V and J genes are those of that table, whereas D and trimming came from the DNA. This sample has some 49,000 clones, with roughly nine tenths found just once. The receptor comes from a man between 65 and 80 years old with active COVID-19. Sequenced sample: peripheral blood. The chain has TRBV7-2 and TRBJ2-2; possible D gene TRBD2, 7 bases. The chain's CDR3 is CASSLLGGPGTGELFF. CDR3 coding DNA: TGTGCCAGCAGCTTACTGGGGGGGCCAGGGACCGGGGAGCTGTTTTTT.